The sequence of this T cell receptor beta chain was determined in a study of patients and donors after allogeneic stem cell transplantation. TCRdb itself ran the RT-PCR reads through MiXCR, one entry per CDR3 protein. This table has 90,000 to 130,000 distinct CDR3 sequences, about a third appearing once. This CDR3 region has 16 residues. CDR1 is SEHNR and CDR2 is FQNEAQ in the germline V gene (reference sequence). The V end was cut by 1 base, the J end by 3 bases, with 16 bases between. This sequence joins TRBV7-9 and TRBJ2-7; D gene uncertain. The source is a human donor who was either an allogeneic HSCT recipient or a stem cell or donor lymphocyte infusion donor (not recorded which). It is not recorded whose cells these are; they may come from a transplant donor. Sequencing was done on a sample of blood, either unsorted or a sorted T cell fraction (not recorded which). This CDR3 reads CASSLGKTVLDYEQYF. The CDR3 DNA follows: TGTGCCAGCAGCTTAGGCAAGACGGTCCTTGACTACGAGCAGTACTTC.